This T cell receptor (beta chain) was found in a study of cytomegalovirus exposure and HLA in healthy donors. Across the whole study: Approximately 85 million unique TCRs from HLA-typed donors were held in an early data release. General study findings and limits: Reports indicate that TCR beta sequences accurately predicted the HLA-A and HLA-B alleles of most subjects. As a later analysis revealed, the rate of TCR association differed by HLA locus, with DRB1 most and HLA-C fewest.

The trim removed 0 bases at V and 2 bases at J, leaving 14 bases unmatched. Germline CDR1 is SGHNT and CDR2 is YYREEE (reference sequence). The CDR3 sequence is 19 residues long. Unrecorded immune exposure was likely among donors, who were nominally healthy when sampled. Points on this clone: Its antigen is not identified.

Primers for the PCR totalled 60 Vbeta and 13 Jbeta. This table comes from immunoSEQ multiplex PCR, and its TCRdb copy is limited to in-frame clones, with some not included. The sample lists approximately 130,000 clones, approximately 82% seen once, with over 1.5% in the top ten. V and J are TRBV5-4 and TRBJ1-5, with 7 bases identical to TRBD1. This clonotype was sampled from a man in his forties in good health and CMV-seronegative. Sequencing was performed on PBMCs. CDR3 coding DNA: TGTGCCAGCAGCTTGGTTCGGTTCCAGGGGGTGTTCGGCAATCAGCCCCAGCATTTT. As protein: CASSLVRFQGVFGNQPQHF.